This TCR beta chain was sequenced in a study of T cells in Graves' hyperthyroidism and ophthalmopathy. Across the study: Sampling of peripheral blood happened at initial diagnosis, prior to any treatment.

Researchers took RNA transcripts and amplified the TCR beta CDR3 regions from them. During a first-round RT-PCR of the TCR CDR3, the HTBI primer set was used. Using its own MiXCR run on the multiplex PCR reads, TCRdb lists one record per CDR3 protein. This sample has roughly 260,000 distinct CDR3 sequences, with roughly 15% found just once. The germline gives CDR1 KGHSH, CDR2 LQKENI. CDR3 length: 14 residues. V was pared by 6 bases and J by 8 bases, with 17 bases between. Whole-study results and caveats: With a median lead of roughly 6.8 months before onset, the model predicted ophthalmopathy.

This clonotype was recorded many times. The target antigen is unknown. This clonotype originated in a woman aged 40 to 50 with Graves' hyperthyroidism that later progressed to Graves' ophthalmopathy. The chain uses TRBV18 and TRBJ2-1; D is unresolved. Sequenced: blood. The CDR3 here is CASSIVIDYDEQFF. The CDR3 DNA reads TGTGCCAGCTCGATAGTAATCGATTATGATGAGCAGTTCTTC.